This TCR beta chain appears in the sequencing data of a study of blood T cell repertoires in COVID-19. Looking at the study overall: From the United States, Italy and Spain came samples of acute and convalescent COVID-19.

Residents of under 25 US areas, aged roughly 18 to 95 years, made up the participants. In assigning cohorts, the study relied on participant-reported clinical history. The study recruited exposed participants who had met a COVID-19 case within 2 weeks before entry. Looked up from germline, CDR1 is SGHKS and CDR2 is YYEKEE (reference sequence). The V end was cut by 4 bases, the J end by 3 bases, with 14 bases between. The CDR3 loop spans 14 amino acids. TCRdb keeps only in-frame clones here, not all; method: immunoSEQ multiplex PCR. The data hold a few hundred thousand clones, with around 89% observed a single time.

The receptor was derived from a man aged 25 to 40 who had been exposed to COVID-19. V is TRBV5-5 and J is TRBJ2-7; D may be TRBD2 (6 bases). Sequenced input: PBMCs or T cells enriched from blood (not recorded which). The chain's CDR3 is CASSRDSYNYEQYF. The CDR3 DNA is TGTGCCAGCAGCAGGGACTCTTACAACTACGAGCAGTACTTC.